This TCR beta chain was identified in a study of shared clonotypes between healthy human individuals. Study overall: For every donor, three CD4 naive, three CD4 memory, two CD8 naive and one CD8 memory plates were used.

There are 13 residues in the CDR3. V dropped 4 bases and J dropped 4 bases, with 13 bases sitting between them. Germline V gives CDR1 SQVTM, CDR2 ANQGSEA. Assay: immunoSEQ multiplex PCR; the TCRdb copy retains only in-frame clones and omits some. The data contain 900,000 to 1,200,000 clones, approximately 78% of them singletons. The material sequenced was memory CD4+ T cells from PBMCs. The subset was: CD45RA-negative fraction. The source of this sequence is a man aged 18 to 29 in good health. Some clones in this sample may be carry-over from other donors' samples. V is TRBV29-1 and J is TRBJ1-2; D uncertain. CDR3 protein: CSVAPGKVYGYTF. CDR3 bases: TGCAGCGTTGCACCGGGGAAGGTCTATGGCTACACCTTC. Supplemented by reference TRBV29-1 and TRBJ1-2, the full variable domain reads SAVISQKPSRDICQRGTSLTIQCQVDSQVTMMFWYRQQPGQSLTLIATANQGSEATYESGFVIDKFPISRPNLTFSTLTVSNMSPEDSSIYLCSVAPGKVYGYTFGSGTRLTVV.